This note documents a single T cell receptor (beta chain) sequence. Antigen unknown. Other DNA sequences of this sample code for an identical CDR3. V was shortened by 3 bases and J by 5 bases, with 5 bases between the two germline ends. The CDR3 contains 12 residues. CDR1 and CDR2 (germline): KGHSH, LQKENI. The table came from immunoSEQ multiplex PCR; TCRdb's copy has only in-frame clones and leaves some out. The sample carries about 80,000 clones, around 94% recorded once. This entry is derived from a study of OX40 agonist ivuxolimab in advanced cancers. Turning to the study itself: Treatment of patients was with ivuxolimab, an agonistic anti-OX40 (CD134) antibody. Patients were treated with intravenous ivuxolimab, dosed at 0.01 to 10 mg/kg and infused every 2 weeks. Study observations and caveats: Low normalized clonal expansion also occurred in some nonresponding patients. On average, CD8+ T cells showed a greater number of expanded clones than CD4+.

This TCR came from an adult with an advanced solid tumor such as melanoma, head and neck, liver or kidney cancer. The rearrangement links TRBV18 to TRBJ1-5, with D unclear. Sequenced here: CD4+ or CD8+ T cells sorted from blood, sampled in a trial of the OX40 agonist ivuxolimab. CDR3 DNA sequence: TGTGCCAGCTCACCTGGGGATCAGCCCCAGCATTTT. Amino acids: CASSPGDQPQHF.